This T cell receptor beta chain was obtained from a study of siplizumab effects on memory and regulatory T cells. Background on the study: Researchers set up mixed lymphocyte reactions in pairs, giving siplizumab at about 1 ug/mL or leaving out drug.

Cells of the mixed lymphocyte reaction were cocultured at 37 degrees C for around six days. The germline V and J ends were trimmed by 6 bases and 0 bases, with 8 bases remaining between them. Germline assignment: CDR1 MNHEY and CDR2 SMNVEV (reference sequence). This CDR3 is 13 amino acids long. The data were produced by immunoSEQ multiplex PCR, yet TCRdb's version contains in-frame clones alone and is incomplete. The sample holds approximately 12,000 clones, approximately 50% seen once. With respect to this clone: The target antigen is unknown.

The sequence was collected from a human donor in good health; the cells came from an allogeneic mixed lymphocyte reaction. Some clones in this sample may be carry-over from other donors' samples. This chain links TRBV27 with TRBJ1-1; the D is unclear. Sequencing used CFSE-low (dividing) CD8+ T cells sorted from an allogeneic mixed lymphocyte reaction. The CDR3 coding sequence is TGTGCCAGCAGGGCCTACATGAACACTGAAGCTTTCTTT. Translation: CASRAYMNTEAFF.